The 16 T cell receptor beta chains listed next were all sequenced from one sample in a study of patients and donors after allogeneic stem cell transplantation. From the RT-PCR reads, TCRdb called clonotypes with MiXCR, one entry per CDR3 protein. Of approximately 200,000 distinct CDR3 sequences listed, 13% to 15% are singletons. The material sequenced was blood, either unsorted or a sorted T cell fraction (not recorded which). All receptors come from a human donor who was either an allogeneic HSCT recipient or a stem cell or donor lymphocyte infusion donor (not recorded which). It is not recorded whose cells these are; they may come from a transplant donor.

This clonotype was seen many times. V and J are TRBV20-1 and TRBJ1-5, with 9 bases aligning to TRBD1. Germline values: CDR1 DFQATT, CDR2 SNEGSKA (reference sequence). The junction had 5 bases not matched to a gene; V was cut back by 1 base and J by 4 bases. The CDR3 extends over 15 amino acids. CDR3 bases: TGCAGTGCTAGAGCAAGACAGGGGGTGAATCAGCCCCAGCATTTT. This encodes CSARARQGVNQPQHF.

Here the CDR3 reads CASSRRSSYNEQFF. The CDR3, as DNA: TGTGCCAGCAGCCGGAGAAGCTCCTACAATGAGCAGTTCTTC. The gene calls are TRBV11-1 and TRBJ2-1, with no clear D. This CDR3 has 14 amino acids. Trimming left V 5 bases short and J 0 bases short, with 8 bases between. Germline CDR1 SGHAT, CDR2 FQDESV (reference sequence).

This clonotype was recorded at least ten times. J is TRBJ2-7 and V is TRBV20-1; TRBD2 matches at 9 bases. V shed 7 bases, J shed 3 bases, and the junction held 4 bases outside the gene matches. CDR3 length equals 12 residues. Germline V gives CDR1 DFQATT, CDR2 SNEGSKA (reference sequence). CDR3 in DNA: TGCAGTGGGGCTAGCGGGGACTACGAGCAGTACTTC. It yields the protein CSGASGDYEQYF.

This clonotype was recorded a few times. This chain links TRBV3-1 with TRBJ2-7; a weak D match, TRBD2 (6 bases). Trimming took off 3 bases at V and 10 bases at J, with 16 bases between the two ends. This CDR3 has 13 amino acids. The germline V gene has CDR1 LGHDT and CDR2 YNNKEL (reference sequence). CDR3 loop: CASSQGPGLRQYF. In nucleotides, the CDR3 is TGTGCCAGCAGCCAGGGTCCGGGACTTCGTCAGTACTTC.

The chain employs TRBV4-1 and TRBJ2-2; D is uncertain. Trimming took off 2 bases at V and 4 bases at J, with 11 bases between the two ends. The CDR3 totals 15 residues. Per the germline V gene, CDR1 is MGHRA and CDR2 is YSYEKL. CDR3 in DNA: TGCGCCAGCAGCCAATTGAACAGCGTCACCGGGGAGCTGTTTTTT. Translated, it gives CASSQLNSVTGELFF.

This clonotype was observed a few times. The V and J genes are TRBV5-1 and TRBJ2-5; 7 nucleotides line up with TRBD2. Germline loops: CDR1 SGHRS, CDR2 YFSETQ. V was pared by 5 bases and J by 2 bases, with 6 bases of the junction left unmatched. This CDR3 contains 14 residues. The CDR3 reads CASRERLAQETQYF. CDR3 sequence (DNA): TGCGCCAGCAGAGAAAGACTAGCACAAGAGACCCAGTACTTC.

This clonotype was recorded many times. J is TRBJ2-4 and V is TRBV18; D uncertain. The V gene's germline CDR1 is KGHSH and CDR2 LQKENI. The ends were cut back, 5 bases at V and 2 bases at J, with 7 bases in the middle. The CDR3 is 13 amino acids. CDR3 sequence reads: CASSTGPKNIQYF. For the CDR3, the DNA is TGTGCCAGCTCAACCGGGCCCAAAAACATTCAGTACTTC.

The chain recombines TRBV28 with TRBJ2-7; tentative D call: TRBD2 (7 bases). The CDR3 runs 15 residues. Trimming took off 6 bases at V and 1 base at J, with 16 bases between the two ends. Germline CDR1 is MDHEN and CDR2 is SYDVKM. The CDR3 DNA sequence: TGTGCCAGCAGAGGGGGGGGGCTTGGGTCCTACGAGCAGTACTTC. Translated, it gives CASRGGGLGSYEQYF.

The chain combines TRBV5-1 with TRBJ1-1; D gene uncertain. The CDR3 runs 13 residues. Trimming left V 5 bases short and J 6 bases short, with 14 bases between. Germline CDR1 reads SGHRS; CDR2 reads YFSETQ. The CDR3 nucleotides read TGCGCCAGCAGTCGAGGCACCCAGGCTGAAGCTTTCTTT. Translation gives CASSRGTQAEAFF.

V usage is TRBV25-1 and J usage is TRBJ2-7, with 7 bases fitting TRBD1. There are 15 residues in the CDR3. The junction had 7 bases not matched to a gene; V was cut back by 1 base and J by 4 bases. Germline CDR1 reads MGHDK; CDR2 reads SYGVNS. DNA of the CDR3: TGTGCCAGCAGTGAATCGGGGACAGCAAATTACGAGCAGTACTTC. Its protein product is CASSESGTANYEQYF.

A few counts support this clonotype. The chain has TRBV2 and TRBJ2-7, with D perhaps assigned TRBD1 or TRBD2 (5 bases each). V shed 7 bases and J shed 5 bases, with 9 bases lying between them. Germline V lookup: CDR1 SNHLY, CDR2 FYNNEI. The CDR3 runs 11 residues. The CDR3 is CASNEGHEQYF. The CDR3 DNA is TGTGCCAGCAACGAGGGACACGAGCAGTACTTC. The full variable domain, with the rest looked up from reference TRBV2 and TRBJ2-7, is EPEVTQTPSHQVTQMGQEVILRCVPISNHLYFYWYRQILGQKVEFLVSFYNNEISEKSEIFDDQFSVERPDGSNFTLKIRSTKLEDSAMYFCASNEGHEQYFGPGTRLTVT.

The chain recombines TRBV7-7 with TRBJ2-1; TRBD1 matches 8 bases. The germline CDR1 and CDR2 sequences are SSHAT and FNYEAQ (reference sequence). The CDR3 has 15 residues. The V segment lost 7 bases and the J segment 7 bases; nucleotides outside the gene matches: 12. The CDR3 here is CASTKPGQAWNEQFF. DNA for the CDR3: TGTGCCAGCACAAAACCGGGACAGGCATGGAATGAGCAGTTCTTC.

The chain employs TRBV20-1 and TRBJ2-1, with TRBD1 as a possible D gene (5 bases). The CDR3 contains 13 residues. Trimming took off 2 bases at V and 8 bases at J, with 13 bases between the two ends. From germline, CDR1 is DFQATT and CDR2 SNEGSKA (reference sequence). For the CDR3, the DNA is TGCAGTGCTAGAAAGGGGTTTGGCGATGAGCAGTTCTTC. It yields the protein CSARKGFGDEQFF.

Many counts were recorded for this clonotype. This chain uses TRBV15 with TRBJ1-2, with D perhaps matching TRBD1 (6 bases). Germline V gene sequence: CDR1 LNHNV, CDR2 YYDKDF (reference sequence). The V and J ends lost 0 bases and 2 bases respectively, with 13 bases between them. The length of the CDR3 is 16 residues. Here the CDR3 DNA reads TGTGCCACCAGCAGAGATCTTTCAGGGGCCAACTATGGCTACACCTTC. Protein product: CATSRDLSGANYGYTF.

The chain combines TRBV7-3 with TRBJ2-3; TRBD1 agrees at 9 bases. V lost 3 bases, J lost 11 bases, and 3 bases stayed unmatched. This CDR3 has 12 residues. The V gene's germline CDR1 is SGHTA and CDR2 FQGTGA. CDR3 sequence (DNA): TGTGCCAGCAGCTTCACAGGGGGCGGGCAGTATTTT. Translation: CASSFTGGGQYF.

In this sample, this clonotype turned up a few times. V gene TRBV20-1 combines with J gene TRBJ2-1, with 13 bases aligning to TRBD2. V lost 4 bases to trimming and J lost 7 bases; unmatched junction nucleotides: 10. Germline loops: CDR1 DFQATT, CDR2 SNEGSKA (reference sequence). CDR3 length: 16 amino acids. DNA of the CDR3: TGCAGTGCTATAAGGACTAGCGGGAGCGTGGGTAATGAGCAGTTCTTC. Encoded protein: CSAIRTSGSVGNEQFF.